A single TCR beta chain is shown here with its context. Its antigen is not known. Unique molecular identifiers tagged the TCRbeta library. TCRdb re-called the PCR reads with MiXCR, one entry per CDR3 protein. The top ten hold about 20% of the sample, which has 98,000 or so distinct CDR3 sequences, 20% to 30% seen once. The record originates from a study of T-cell reconstitution after alpha-beta-depleted transplantation in children. Study results and caveats: Several hundred rapidly expanded clones from non-depleted graft cells reportedly supplied alpha-beta T cells about two months post-transplant. At day 60, the high TCRbeta diversity found in some patients originated from recipient T cells and thymic progenitors that had survived. T cells produced anew were the main source of T-cell counts and diversity one year after transplant.

This CDR3 has 14 amino acids. Per the germline V gene, CDR1 is MNHEY and CDR2 is SMNVEV (reference sequence). Trimming took 6 bases from V and 4 from J; bases not matched to a gene: 4. This sample comprised PBMCs, obtained before TCRalphabeta/CD19-depleted stem cell transplant. This TCR was sampled from a boy between 2 and 15 years old with acute lymphoblastic leukemia, due to receive a stem cell transplant. J is TRBJ2-1 and V is TRBV27; 9 positions agree with TRBD2. The DNA of the CDR3 is TGTGCCAGCAGGACTAGCGGTTCGTACAATGAGCAGTTCTTC. Translation gives CASRTSGSYNEQFF.